The rows below give T cell receptor beta chains drawn from one sample of a study of T cells in Graves' hyperthyroidism and ophthalmopathy. TCRdb recomputed calls from the multiplex PCR reads with MiXCR, one row per CDR3 protein. The sample lists around 690,000 distinct CDR3 sequences, roughly a sixth occurring once. Material for sequencing was blood. The source is a man aged 50 or older with Graves' hyperthyroidism. CDR3s include the opening cysteine and the closing phenylalanine or tryptophan. The D gene is left open where the match is weak. Only part of the rows carry a size: once, few, many, or a class if the clone is expanded.

cdr3_nt | cdr3_aa | d_call | clone_size | j_call | v_call
TGTGCCAGCAGCCCTAAGACAGGGAAAATGTTCGAGCAGTACTTC | CASSPKTGKMFEQYF | TRBD1 | . | TRBJ2-7 | TRBV7-9
TGCGCCAGCAGCTTGTCACTCAGTCAGGAAAGCTACGAGCAGTACTTC | CASSLSLSQESYEQYF | . | many | TRBJ2-7 | TRBV5-1
TGTGCCAGCAGCGACCTAACAGGGATCAGGGACGAGCAGTACTTC | CASSDLTGIRDEQYF | . | few | TRBJ2-7 | TRBV6-1
TGTGCCATCAGTGAGTCCGGGACAGGGGGCTTTAGGGACGAGCAGTACTTC | CAISESGTGGFRDEQYF | TRBD1 | many | TRBJ2-7 | TRBV10-3
TGTGCCAGCAGCTACAGGGTGTATAATTCACCCCTCCACTTT | CASSYRVYNSPLHF | . | . | TRBJ1-6 | TRBV27
TGTGCCAGCAGTTTATTCGCCCTAGGAGGCGAGCAGTACTTC | CASSLFALGGEQYF | . | . | TRBJ2-7 | TRBV28
TGTGCCACCAGTGACCCGGACCGTAGACGCACAGATACGCAGTATTTT | CATSDPDRRRTDTQYF | . | many | TRBJ2-3 | TRBV24-1
TGTGCCAGCAGTGAAGCTGGACCTTACGATGAGCAGTTCTTC | CASSEAGPYDEQFF | . | many | TRBJ2-1 | TRBV6-1
TGCGCCAGCAGCATGGGTAATAGCGGGACCTACAATGAGCAGTTCTTC | CASSMGNSGTYNEQFF | TRBD2 | many | TRBJ2-1 | TRBV5-1
TGTGCCAGCAGCCGAGGCGTCTATGGGGACGAGCAGTACTTC | CASSRGVYGDEQYF | . | . | TRBJ2-7 | TRBV16
TGTGCCAGCAGCGGCGGAGGTGAAGCGGGAGGTCACGAGCAGTACTTC | CASSGGGEAGGHEQYF | TRBD2 | many | TRBJ2-7 | TRBV9
TGTGCCAGCAGTTTGGACAGTACCTACAAGCAGTACTTC | CASSLDSTYKQYF | . | . | TRBJ2-7 | TRBV12-3/TRBV12-4
TGTGCCAGCAGGCCCGGGACGCCCATGGTCTCCTACAATGAGCAGTTCTTC | CASRPGTPMVSYNEQFF | . | many | TRBJ2-1 | TRBV28
TGTGCCAGCAAAGGACAGATAAATCAGCCCCAGCATTTT | CASKGQINQPQHF | . | many | TRBJ1-5 | TRBV2
TGTGCCAGCAGAACTAGCCCCGCAGGTCCGGAGACCCAGTACTTC | CASRTSPAGPETQYF | . | few | TRBJ2-5 | TRBV7-6
TGTGCCAGCAGTACCGAGGGACGGATTAATGAAGCTTTCTTT | CASSTEGRINEAFF | . | many | TRBJ1-1 | TRBV2
TGTGCCAGCAGCCAATCTCTATGGAACGGCTACACCTTC | CASSQSLWNGYTF | . | many | TRBJ1-2 | TRBV6-1
TGTGCCAGTGCAAGCCCCAGAAGGGGGGGGACCGGGGAGCTGTTTTTT | CASASPRRGGTGELFF | . | few | TRBJ2-2 | TRBV19
TGTGCCAGCTCGGGGGACAAGAACACTGAAGCTTTCTTT | CASSGDKNTEAFF | . | many | TRBJ1-1 | TRBV18
TGTGCCAGCAGCGCTGGGACAGCTTCCACCTACGAGCAGTACTTC | CASSAGTASTYEQYF | TRBD1 | many | TRBJ2-7 | TRBV11-2
TGTGCCAGCAGCCCTTATAAAACAGGGGTCACTGAAGCTTTCTTT | CASSPYKTGVTEAFF | TRBD1 | many | TRBJ1-1 | TRBV2
TGCAGCGCCGCGTCTAGCGGGAGCTACGAGCAGTACTTC | CSAASSGSYEQYF | TRBD2 | many | TRBJ2-7 | TRBV29-1
TGTGCCAGTACCCCGGATCCAAGGGGCGAGCAGTACTTC | CASTPDPRGEQYF | . | . | TRBJ2-7 | TRBV19
TGCAGTGCTAGCCCGGGGATCCAGGGCAATCAGCCCCAGCATTTT | CSASPGIQGNQPQHF | . | . | TRBJ1-5 | TRBV20-1
TGCAGTGCACCCCGACTAGCGGGGAGCACAGATACGCAGTATTTT | CSAPRLAGSTDTQYF | TRBD2 | . | TRBJ2-3 | TRBV20-1
TGTGCCAGCAGCGTATCGGGACAGTATAATTCACCCCTCCACTTT | CASSVSGQYNSPLHF | TRBD1 | . | TRBJ1-6 | TRBV9
TGTGCCAGCAGCTTAGATTTAGCCATGGATCACATTCAGTACTTC | CASSLDLAMDHIQYF | . | few | TRBJ2-4 | TRBV11-2
TGTGCCAGCAGCCGAACCGGGACCACGGGGTCCGAGACCCAGTACTTC | CASSRTGTTGSETQYF | . | many | TRBJ2-5 | TRBV2
TGTGCCAGTAGTATATATGGCGGGGGGCACTACAATGAGCAGTTCTTC | CASSIYGGGHYNEQFF | TRBD2 | . | TRBJ2-1 | TRBV19
TGTGCCACCAGGGACAGGGCGGGCTATGGCTACACCTTC | CATRDRAGYGYTF | TRBD1 | many | TRBJ1-2 | TRBV24-1
TGTGCCAGCAGCTTGGGGGACAGGGGGATCTACGAGCAGTACTTC | CASSLGDRGIYEQYF | TRBD1 | many | TRBJ2-7 | TRBV28
TGTGCCACCAGAGGAACATCCTCGAACACTGAAGCTTTCTTT | CATRGTSSNTEAFF | . | many | TRBJ1-1 | TRBV10-3
TGCAGTGCTAGAGAATCCAGATACTACACTGAAGCTTTCTTT | CSARESRYYTEAFF | . | . | TRBJ1-1 | TRBV20-1
TGTGCCAGCAGCTTATCCGCTAGCGTGGAGACCCAGTACTTC | CASSLSASVETQYF | . | many | TRBJ2-5 | TRBV7-6
TGCGCCAGCAGCGTGGACACAACGTCCTACAATGAGCAGTTCTTC | CASSVDTTSYNEQFF | . | . | TRBJ2-1 | TRBV5-1
TGTGCCAGCACCTTGGACGGGAGGGCGTTCCACGAGCAGTTCTTC | CASTLDGRAFHEQFF | TRBD2 | . | TRBJ2-1 | TRBV27
TGTGCCAGCAGCTCCCTAATAGCGGGAGCGGGGCCAGATACGCAGTATTTT | CASSSLIAGAGPDTQYF | TRBD2 | . | TRBJ2-3 | TRBV7-9
TGTGCCAGCAGTTACGTGGGTAGTTCCACTGAAGCTTTCTTT | CASSYVGSSTEAFF | . | many | TRBJ1-1 | TRBV6-1
TGTGCCAGCAACGAAAGGCGTTATAGTAAAGGGTACTTC | CASNERRYSKGYF | . | many | TRBJ2-5 | TRBV6-2/TRBV6-3
TGTGCCAGCAGCTTAGTGTTGGGGGGTCAAGAGACCCAGTACTTC | CASSLVLGGQETQYF | . | . | TRBJ2-5 | TRBV7-9
TGTGCCAGCACCCGGGCGTGGGACGAGACCCAGTACTTC | CASTRAWDETQYF | . | few | TRBJ2-5 | TRBV6-1
TGTGCCAGCAGTTACTCGGCGCCGGCGGGAGGGCGGGATGAGCAGTTCTTC | CASSYSAPAGGRDEQFF | TRBD2 | . | TRBJ2-1 | TRBV6-5
TGTGCCTGGAGTGTACAGGGGGGTTCACCCCTCCACTTT | CAWSVQGGSPLHF | TRBD1 | many | TRBJ1-6 | TRBV30
TGCAGTGCTCTCAATAGACAGGGGAAGAGTCGCAATCAGCCCCAGCATTTT | CSALNRQGKSRNQPQHF | TRBD1 | . | TRBJ1-5 | TRBV20-1
TGCGCCAGCAGCCGCTTCCCCCCGGGACTTAGGAACACTGAAGCTTTCTTT | CASSRFPPGLRNTEAFF | . | . | TRBJ1-1 | TRBV4-1